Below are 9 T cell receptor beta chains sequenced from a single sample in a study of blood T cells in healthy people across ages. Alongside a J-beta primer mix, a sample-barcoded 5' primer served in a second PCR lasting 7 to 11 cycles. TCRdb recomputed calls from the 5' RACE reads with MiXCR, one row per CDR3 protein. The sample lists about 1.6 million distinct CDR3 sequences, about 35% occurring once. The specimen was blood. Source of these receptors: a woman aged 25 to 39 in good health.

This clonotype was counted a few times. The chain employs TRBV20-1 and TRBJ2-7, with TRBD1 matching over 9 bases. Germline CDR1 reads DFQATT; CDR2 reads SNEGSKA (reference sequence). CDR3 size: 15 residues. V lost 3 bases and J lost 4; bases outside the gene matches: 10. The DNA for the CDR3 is TGCAGTGCTAGCCCCTGGGACAGGGTACCGTACGAGCAGTACTTC. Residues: CSASPWDRVPYEQYF.

For the CDR3, the DNA is TGTGCCAGCAGCTTATCTTTCGGGGAAAAACTGTTTTTT. It codes for CASSLSFGEKLFF. This chain uses TRBV7-2 with TRBJ1-4; D unclear. The CDR3 consists of 13 residues. Trimming removed 2 bases from V and 8 bases from J, with 9 bases in between. Germline CDR1 is SGHTA and CDR2 is FQGNSA.

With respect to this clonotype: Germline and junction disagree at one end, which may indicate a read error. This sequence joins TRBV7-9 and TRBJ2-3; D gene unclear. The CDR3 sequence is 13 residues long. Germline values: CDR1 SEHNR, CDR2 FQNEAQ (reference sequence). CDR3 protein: CVSSLGIADTQYF. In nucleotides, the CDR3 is TGTGTCAGCAGCTTAGGGATCGCAGATACGCAGTATTTT.

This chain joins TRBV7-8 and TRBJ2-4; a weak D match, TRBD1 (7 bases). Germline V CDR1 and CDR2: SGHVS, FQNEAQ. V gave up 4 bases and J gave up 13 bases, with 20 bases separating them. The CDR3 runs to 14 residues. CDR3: CASSSRDSRGEQYF. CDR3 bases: TGTGCCAGCAGCTCGCGGGACAGCCGTGGTGAGCAGTACTTC.

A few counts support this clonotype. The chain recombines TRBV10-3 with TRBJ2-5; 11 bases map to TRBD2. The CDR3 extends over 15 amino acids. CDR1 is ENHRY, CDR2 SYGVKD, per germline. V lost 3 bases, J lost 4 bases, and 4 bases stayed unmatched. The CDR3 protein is CAISDSGGAGETQYF. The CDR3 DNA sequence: TGTGCCATCAGTGATAGCGGGGGGGCAGGAGAGACCCAGTACTTC.

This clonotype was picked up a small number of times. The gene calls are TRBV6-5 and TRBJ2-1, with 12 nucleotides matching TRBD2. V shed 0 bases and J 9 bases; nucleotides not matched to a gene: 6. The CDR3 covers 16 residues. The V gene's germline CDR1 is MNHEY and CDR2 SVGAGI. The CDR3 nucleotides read TGTGCCAGCAGTTACTCGGCTAGCGGGGGGGCCGGTGAGCAGTTCTTC. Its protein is CASSYSASGGAGEQFF.

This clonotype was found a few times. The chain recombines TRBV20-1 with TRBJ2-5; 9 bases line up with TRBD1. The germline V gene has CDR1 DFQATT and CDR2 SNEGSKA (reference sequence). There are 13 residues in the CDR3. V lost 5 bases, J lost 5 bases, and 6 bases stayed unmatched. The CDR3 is CSADRGVVETQYF. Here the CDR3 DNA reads TGCAGTGCTGACAGGGGGGTAGTTGAGACCCAGTACTTC.

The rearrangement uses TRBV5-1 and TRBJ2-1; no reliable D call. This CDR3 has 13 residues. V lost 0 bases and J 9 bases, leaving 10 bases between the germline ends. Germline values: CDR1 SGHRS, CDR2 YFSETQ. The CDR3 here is CASSLAVSLEQFF. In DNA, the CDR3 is TGCGCCAGCAGCTTGGCCGTCAGTCTTGAGCAGTTCTTC. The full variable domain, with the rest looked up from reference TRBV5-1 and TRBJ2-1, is KAGVTQTPRYLIKTRGQQVTLSCSPISGHRSVSWYQQTPGQGLQFLFEYFSETQRNKGNFPGRFSGRQFSNSRSEMNVSTLELGDSALYLCASSLAVSLEQFFGPGTRLTVL.

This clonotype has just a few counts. The DNA of the CDR3 is TGCAGTGCTAGAGACACCCTACCAAACGACAGGGATGGTGGCTACACCTTC. It translates to CSARDTLPNDRDGGYTF. This chain uses TRBV20-1 with TRBJ1-2, with 7 bases lining up with TRBD1. Germline-derived CDR1 and CDR2 are DFQATT and SNEGSKA (reference sequence). V dropped 0 bases and J dropped 7; count of bases not matched to a gene: 17. This CDR3 is 17 amino acids long.